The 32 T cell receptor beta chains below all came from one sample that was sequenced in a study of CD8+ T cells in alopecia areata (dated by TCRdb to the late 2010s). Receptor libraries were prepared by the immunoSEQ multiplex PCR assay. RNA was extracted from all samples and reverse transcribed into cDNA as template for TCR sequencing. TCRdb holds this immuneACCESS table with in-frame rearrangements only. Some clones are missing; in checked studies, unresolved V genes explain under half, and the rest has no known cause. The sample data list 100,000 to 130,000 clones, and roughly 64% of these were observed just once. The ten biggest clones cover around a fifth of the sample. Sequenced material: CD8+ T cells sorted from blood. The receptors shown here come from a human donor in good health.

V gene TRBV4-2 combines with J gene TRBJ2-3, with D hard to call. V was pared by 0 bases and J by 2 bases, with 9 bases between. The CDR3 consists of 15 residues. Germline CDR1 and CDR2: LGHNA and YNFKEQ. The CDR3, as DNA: TGTGCCAGCAGCCAAGATGACTTCAACACAGATACGCAGTATTTT. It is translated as CASSQDDFNTDTQYF.

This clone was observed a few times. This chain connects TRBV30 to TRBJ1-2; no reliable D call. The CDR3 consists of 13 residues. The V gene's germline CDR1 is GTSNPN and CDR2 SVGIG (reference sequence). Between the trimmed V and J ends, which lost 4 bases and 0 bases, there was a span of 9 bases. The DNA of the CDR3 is TGTGCCTGGACCCCCGGGACTAACTATGGCTACACCTTC. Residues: CAWTPGTNYGYTF.

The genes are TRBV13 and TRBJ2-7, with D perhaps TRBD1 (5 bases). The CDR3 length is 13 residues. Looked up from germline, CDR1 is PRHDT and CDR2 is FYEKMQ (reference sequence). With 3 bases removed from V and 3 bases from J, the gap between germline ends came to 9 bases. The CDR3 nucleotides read TGTGCCAGCAGCTTTCAGGGCTACTACGAGCAGTACTTC. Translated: CASSFQGYYEQYF.

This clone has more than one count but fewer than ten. The CDR3 DNA sequence: TGTGCCTGGAGTGTACAGATGAACACTGAAGCTTTCTTT. This encodes CAWSVQMNTEAFF. This chain uses TRBV30 with TRBJ1-1; D gene uncertain. The V end lost 0 bases, the J end lost 0 bases, and 5 bases lay between the germline ends. CDR1 is GTSNPN, CDR2 SVGIG, per germline (reference sequence). The CDR3 totals 13 residues.

CDR3 protein: CSARTGGKQFF. The CDR3 DNA is TGCAGTGCTAGAACAGGGGGCAAGCAGTTCTTC. This chain connects TRBV20-1 to TRBJ2-1, with TRBD1 identical over 9 bases. J was trimmed by 11 bases and V by 2 bases; bases with no gene match: 1. Germline CDR1 DFQATT, CDR2 SNEGSKA (reference sequence). This CDR3 contains 11 residues.

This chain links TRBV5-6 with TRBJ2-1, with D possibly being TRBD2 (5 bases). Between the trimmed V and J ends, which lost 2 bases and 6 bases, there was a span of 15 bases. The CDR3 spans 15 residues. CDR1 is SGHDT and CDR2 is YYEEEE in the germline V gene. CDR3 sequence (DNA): TGTGCCAGCAGCTTTGGACTCGGGGTAGGCAATGAGCAGTTCTTC. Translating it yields CASSFGLGVGNEQFF.

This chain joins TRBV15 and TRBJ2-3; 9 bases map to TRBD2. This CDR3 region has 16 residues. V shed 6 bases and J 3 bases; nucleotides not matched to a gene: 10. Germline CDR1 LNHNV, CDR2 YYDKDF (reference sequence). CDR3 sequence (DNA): TGTGCCACCAGTCAAACGCGGGGGGGCCTAACAGATACGCAGTATTTT. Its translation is CATSQTRGGLTDTQYF. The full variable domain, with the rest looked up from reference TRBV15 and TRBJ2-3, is DAMVIQNPRYQVTQFGKPVTLSCSQTLNHNVMYWYQQKSSQAPKLLFHYYDKDFNNEADTPDNFQSRRPNTSFCFLDIRSPGLGDTAMYLCATSQTRGGLTDTQYFGPGTRLTVL.

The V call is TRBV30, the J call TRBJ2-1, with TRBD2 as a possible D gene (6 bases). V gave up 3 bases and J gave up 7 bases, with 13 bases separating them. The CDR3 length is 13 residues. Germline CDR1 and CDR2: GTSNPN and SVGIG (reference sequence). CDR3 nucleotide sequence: TGTGCCTGGAGCAGCCATAGCGGAAATGAGCAGTTCTTC. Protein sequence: CAWSSHSGNEQFF.

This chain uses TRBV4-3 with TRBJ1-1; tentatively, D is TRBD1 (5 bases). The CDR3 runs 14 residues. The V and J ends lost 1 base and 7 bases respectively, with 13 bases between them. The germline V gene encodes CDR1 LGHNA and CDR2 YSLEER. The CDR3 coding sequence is TGCGCCAGCAGCCAAGGATACGGGGCGGATGAAGCTTTCTTT. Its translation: CASSQGYGADEAFF.

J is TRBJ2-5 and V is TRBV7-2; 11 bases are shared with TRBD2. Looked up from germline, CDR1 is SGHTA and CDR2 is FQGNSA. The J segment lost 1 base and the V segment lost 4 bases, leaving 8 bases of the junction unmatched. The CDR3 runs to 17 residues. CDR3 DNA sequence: TGTGCCAGCAGCTCCATCCGGACTAGCGGGTTCCAAGAGACCCAGTACTTC. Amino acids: CASSSIRTSGFQETQYF.

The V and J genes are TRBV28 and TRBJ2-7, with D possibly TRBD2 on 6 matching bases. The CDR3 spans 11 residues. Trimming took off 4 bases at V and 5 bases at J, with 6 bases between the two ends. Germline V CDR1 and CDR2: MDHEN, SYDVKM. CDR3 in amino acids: CASSWGDEQYF. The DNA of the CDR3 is TGTGCCAGCAGTTGGGGGGACGAGCAGTACTTC.

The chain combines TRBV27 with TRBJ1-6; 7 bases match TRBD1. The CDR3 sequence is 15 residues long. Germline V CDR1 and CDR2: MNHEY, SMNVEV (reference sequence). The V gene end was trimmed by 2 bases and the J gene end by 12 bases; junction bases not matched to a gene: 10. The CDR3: CASSLIRTGARPLHF. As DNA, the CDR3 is TGTGCCAGCAGTTTAATCAGAACAGGGGCCCGACCCCTCCACTTT.

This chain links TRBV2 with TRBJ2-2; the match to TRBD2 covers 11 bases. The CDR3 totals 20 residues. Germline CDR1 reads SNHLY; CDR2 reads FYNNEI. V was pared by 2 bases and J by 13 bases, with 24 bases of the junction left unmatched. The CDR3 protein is CASSESRRVEVAGGPRRLFF. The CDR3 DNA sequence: TGTGCCAGCAGTGAATCGAGGCGGGTTGAGGTAGCGGGGGGGCCGCGAAGGCTGTTTTTT.

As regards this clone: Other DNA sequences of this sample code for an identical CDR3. CDR3 DNA sequence: TGCGCCAGCAGCTGTTGGTCAGGGGGCCTGGGTGGCAATCAGCCCCAGCATTTT. The encoded protein is CASSCWSGGLGGNQPQHF. This chain connects TRBV5-1 to TRBJ1-5; 8 bases map to TRBD1. The CDR3 runs to 18 residues. Germline trimming cut 3 bases from V and 2 bases from J; bases unmatched to any gene: 13. Germline V lookup: CDR1 SGHRS, CDR2 YFSETQ.

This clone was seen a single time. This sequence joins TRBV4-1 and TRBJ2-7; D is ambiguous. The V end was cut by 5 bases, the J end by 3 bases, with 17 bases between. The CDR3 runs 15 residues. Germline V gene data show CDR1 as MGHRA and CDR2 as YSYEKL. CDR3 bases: TGCGCCAGCAGCTGGGTTCTTGGCGGATACTACGAGCAGTACTTC. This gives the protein CASSWVLGGYYEQYF.

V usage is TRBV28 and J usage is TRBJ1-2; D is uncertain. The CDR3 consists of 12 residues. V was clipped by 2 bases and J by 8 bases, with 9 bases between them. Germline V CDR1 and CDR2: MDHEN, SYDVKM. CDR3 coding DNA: TGTGCCAGCAGTTTACTGGGATCCGGCTACACCTTC. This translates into CASSLLGSGYTF.

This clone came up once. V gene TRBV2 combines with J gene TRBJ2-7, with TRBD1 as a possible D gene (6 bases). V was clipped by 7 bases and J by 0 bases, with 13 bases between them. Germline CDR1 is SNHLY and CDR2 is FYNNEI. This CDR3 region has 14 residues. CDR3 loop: CASTGQLLSYEQYF. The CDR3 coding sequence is TGTGCCAGCACCGGACAGCTTCTCTCCTACGAGCAGTACTTC.

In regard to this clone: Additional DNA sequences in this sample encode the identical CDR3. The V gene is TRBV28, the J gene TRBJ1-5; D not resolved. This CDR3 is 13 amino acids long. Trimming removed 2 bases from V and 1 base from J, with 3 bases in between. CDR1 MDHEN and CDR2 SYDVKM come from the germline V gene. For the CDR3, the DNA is TGTGCCAGCAGTTTAGGGAGCAATCAGCCCCAGCATTTT. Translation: CASSLGSNQPQHF.

The CDR3 nucleotides read TGTGCCAGCTCCGGGGGGAGCCAAGAGACCCAGTACTTC. Protein: CASSGGSQETQYF. The chain combines TRBV2 with TRBJ2-5; 7 nucleotides agree with TRBD2. This CDR3 is 13 amino acids long. Per the germline V gene, CDR1 is SNHLY and CDR2 is FYNNEI. Trimming cost V 8 bases and J 1 base; bases outside gene matches: 4.

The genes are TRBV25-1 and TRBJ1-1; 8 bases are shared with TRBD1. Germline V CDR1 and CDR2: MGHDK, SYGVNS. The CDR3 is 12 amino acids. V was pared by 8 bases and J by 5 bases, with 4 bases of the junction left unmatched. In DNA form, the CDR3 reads TGTGCCAGCCAGGACAGGGATACTGAAGCTTTCTTT. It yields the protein CASQDRDTEAFF. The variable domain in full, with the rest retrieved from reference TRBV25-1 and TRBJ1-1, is EADIYQTPRYLVIGTGKKITLECSQTMGHDKMYWYQQDPGMELHLIHYSYGVNSTEKGDLSSESTVSRIRTEHFPLTLESARPSHTSQYLCASQDRDTEAFFGQGTRLTVV.

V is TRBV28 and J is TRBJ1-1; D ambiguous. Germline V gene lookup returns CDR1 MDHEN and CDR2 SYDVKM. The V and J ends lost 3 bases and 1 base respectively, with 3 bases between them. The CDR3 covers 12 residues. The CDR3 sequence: CASSFPNTEAFF. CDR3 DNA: TGTGCCAGCAGTTTCCCGAACACTGAAGCTTTCTTT.

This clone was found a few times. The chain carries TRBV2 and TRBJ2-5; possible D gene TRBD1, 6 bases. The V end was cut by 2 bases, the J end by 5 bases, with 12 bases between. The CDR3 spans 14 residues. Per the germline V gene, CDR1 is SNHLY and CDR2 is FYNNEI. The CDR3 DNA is TGTGCCAGCAGTGAATCACAGGGTGGGGAGACCCAGTACTTC. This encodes CASSESQGGETQYF.

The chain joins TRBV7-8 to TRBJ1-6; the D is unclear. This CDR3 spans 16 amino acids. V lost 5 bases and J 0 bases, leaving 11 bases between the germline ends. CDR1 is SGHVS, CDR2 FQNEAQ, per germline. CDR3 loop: CASSPKTSSYNSPLHF. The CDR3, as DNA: TGTGCCAGCAGCCCAAAAACCAGCTCCTATAATTCACCCCTCCACTTT. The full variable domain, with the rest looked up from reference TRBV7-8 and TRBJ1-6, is GAGVSQSPRYKVAKRGQDVALRCDPISGHVSLFWYQQALGQGPEFLTYFQNEAQLDKSGLPSDRFFAERPEGSVSTLKIQRTQQEDSAVYLCASSPKTSSYNSPLHFGNGTRLTVT.

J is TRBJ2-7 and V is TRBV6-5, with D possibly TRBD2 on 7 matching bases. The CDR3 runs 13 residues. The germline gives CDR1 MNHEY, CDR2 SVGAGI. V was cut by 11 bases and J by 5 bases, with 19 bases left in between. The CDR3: CAVGSGGRNEQYF. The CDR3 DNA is TGTGCCGTTGGCTCGGGGGGCAGGAACGAGCAGTACTTC.

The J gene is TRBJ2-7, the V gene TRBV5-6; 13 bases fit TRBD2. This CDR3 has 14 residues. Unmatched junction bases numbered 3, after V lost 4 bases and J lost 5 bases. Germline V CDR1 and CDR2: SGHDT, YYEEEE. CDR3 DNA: TGTGCCAGCAGCCTCGGACTAGCGGGGGACGAGCAGTACTTC. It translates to CASSLGLAGDEQYF.

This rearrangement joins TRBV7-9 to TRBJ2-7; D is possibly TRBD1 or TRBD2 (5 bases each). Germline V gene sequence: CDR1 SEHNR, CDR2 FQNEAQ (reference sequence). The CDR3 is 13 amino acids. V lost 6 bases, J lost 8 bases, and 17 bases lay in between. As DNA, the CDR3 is TGTGCCAGCAGTTCACCGGGGACGGACAAGCAGTACTTC. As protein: CASSSPGTDKQYF. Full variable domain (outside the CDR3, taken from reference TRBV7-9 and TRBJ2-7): DTGVSQNPRHKITKRGQNVTFRCDPISEHNRLYWYRQTLGQGPEFLTYFQNEAQLEKSRLLSDRFSAERPKGSFSTLEIQRTEQGDSAMYLCASSSPGTDKQYFGPGTRLTVT.

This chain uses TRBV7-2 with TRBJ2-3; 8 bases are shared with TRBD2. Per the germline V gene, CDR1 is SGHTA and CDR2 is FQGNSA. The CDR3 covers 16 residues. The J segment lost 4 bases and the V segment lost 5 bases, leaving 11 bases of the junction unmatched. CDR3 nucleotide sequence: TGTGCCAGCAGCCCACCCGGGGGGGTAGGGGCAGATACGCAGTATTTT. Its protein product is CASSPPGGVGADTQYF.

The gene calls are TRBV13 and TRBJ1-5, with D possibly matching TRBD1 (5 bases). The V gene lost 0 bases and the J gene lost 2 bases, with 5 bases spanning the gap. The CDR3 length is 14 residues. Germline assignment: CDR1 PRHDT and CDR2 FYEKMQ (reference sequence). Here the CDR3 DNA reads TGTGCCAGCAGCTTAGGCAGGGGCAATCAGCCCCAGCATTTT. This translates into CASSLGRGNQPQHF.

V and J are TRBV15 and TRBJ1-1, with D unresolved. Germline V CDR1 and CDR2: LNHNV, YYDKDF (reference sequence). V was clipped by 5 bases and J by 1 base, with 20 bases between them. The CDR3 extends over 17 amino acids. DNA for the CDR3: TGTGCCACCAGCCCGAGGGAGGACTTCACCGCGAACACTGAAGCTTTCTTT. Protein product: CATSPREDFTANTEAFF.

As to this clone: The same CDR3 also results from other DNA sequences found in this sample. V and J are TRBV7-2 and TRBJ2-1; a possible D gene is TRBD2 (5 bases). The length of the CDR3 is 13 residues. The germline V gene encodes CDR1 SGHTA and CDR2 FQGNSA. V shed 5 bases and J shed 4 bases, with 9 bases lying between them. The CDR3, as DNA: TGTGCCAGCAGCCTGGACTTATACAATGAGCAGTTCTTC. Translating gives CASSLDLYNEQFF.

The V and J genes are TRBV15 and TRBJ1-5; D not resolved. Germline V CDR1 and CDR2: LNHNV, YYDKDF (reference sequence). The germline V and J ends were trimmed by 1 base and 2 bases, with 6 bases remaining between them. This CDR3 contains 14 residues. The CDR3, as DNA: TGTGCCACCAGCAGAGGAAGGGGCAATCAGCCCCAGCATTTT. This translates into CATSRGRGNQPQHF.

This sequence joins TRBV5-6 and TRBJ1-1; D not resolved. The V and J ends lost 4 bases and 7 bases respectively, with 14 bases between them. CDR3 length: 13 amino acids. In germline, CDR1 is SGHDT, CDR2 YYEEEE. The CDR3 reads CASSSGPNYEAFF. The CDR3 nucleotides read TGTGCCAGCAGCAGCGGACCCAATTATGAAGCTTTCTTT.